Each of the 20 T cell receptor beta chains below was sequenced from the same sample in a study of cytotoxic CD8 clonotypes in ibrutinib-treated CLL listed by TCRdb under 2021. The library came from the immunoSEQ multiplex PCR assay. TCRdb took over this immuneACCESS table, retaining in-frame rearrangements with V and J assigned. Such tables are incomplete; in checked studies, under half of the missing clones stem from an unresolved V gene, and the remainder is unexplained. In all, the sample holds 160,000 or so clones, and less than 85% of those were seen once. The top ten hold about 4.5% of the sample. The time point label here, explained by the study, means: roughly 25 months on ibrutinib. Sequencing was performed on PBMCs, taken after 24 months of ibrutinib treatment. The receptors were gathered from a human donor with chronic lymphocytic leukemia.

CDR3 bases: TGCGCCAGCAGCCTCACTAACACCGGGGAGCTGTTTTTT. Translating gives CASSLTNTGELFF. This chain uses TRBV10-2 with TRBJ2-2, with no clear D. Germline-derived CDR1 and CDR2 are WSHSY and SAAADI. CDR3 length: 13 amino acids. Between the trimmed V and J ends, which lost 6 bases and 2 bases, there was a span of 7 bases.

This chain connects TRBV7-6 to TRBJ2-2; TRBD2 agrees at 8 bases. Germline V gene sequence: CDR1 SGHVS, CDR2 FNYEAQ. CDR3 size: 16 residues. V trimming: 5 bases; J trimming: 1 base; junction bases outside the gene matches: 6. The CDR3 sequence is CASSPIGGENTGELFF. In nucleotides, the CDR3 is TGTGCCAGCAGCCCAATCGGGGGGGAGAACACCGGGGAGCTGTTTTTT.

This clone showed up many times. The chain has TRBV4-1 and TRBJ1-4; D gene unclear. V gave up 4 bases and J gave up 5 bases, with 8 bases separating them. The CDR3 length is 13 residues. Per the germline V gene, CDR1 is MGHRA and CDR2 is YSYEKL. This CDR3 is CASSLRLNEKLFF. In nucleotides, the CDR3 is TGCGCCAGCAGCCTCCGCCTGAATGAAAAACTGTTTTTT.

This rearrangement joins TRBV6-6 to TRBJ2-7; D possibly corresponds to TRBD1 (5 bases). The germline V gene has CDR1 MNHNY and CDR2 SVGAGI (reference sequence). V lost 2 bases, J lost 4 bases, and 12 bases lay in between. The CDR3 has 14 amino acids. The CDR3 nucleotides are TGTGCCAGCAGTTACAAGGTGACAGATTACGAGCAGTACTTC. Its protein product is CASSYKVTDYEQYF.

This clone has a single count. The CDR3 DNA follows: TGTGCCAGCAGTTTAGAGTTGTGGGCGGACGAGCAGTACTTC. Protein: CASSLELWADEQYF. The V call is TRBV28, the J call TRBJ2-7, with D unresolved. Germline values: CDR1 MDHEN, CDR2 SYDVKM. This CDR3 region has 14 residues. Trimming took 2 bases from V and 5 from J, leaving 13 bases between them.

This clone appeared once. The chain is built from TRBV5-5 and TRBJ2-2; TRBD1 might be the D (6 bases). V shed 2 bases and J shed 5 bases, with 10 bases lying between them. This CDR3 comprises 14 residues. Germline CDR1 SGHKS, CDR2 YYEKEE (reference sequence). The CDR3 bases are TGTGCCAGCAGCTTTCTTCAGGGGACCGGGGAGCTGTTTTTT. It yields the protein CASSFLQGTGELFF.

This clone came up once. The V gene is TRBV7-8, the J gene TRBJ2-5, with D maybe TRBD2 (6 bases). V was cut by 5 bases and J by 1 base, with 8 bases left in between. The CDR3 length is 13 residues. The germline V gene encodes CDR1 SGHVS and CDR2 FQNEAQ. CDR3 region: CASSRRGQETQYF. The CDR3, as DNA: TGTGCCAGCAGCCGGAGGGGCCAAGAGACCCAGTACTTC.

The gene calls are TRBV10-3 and TRBJ2-3; the D gene could be TRBD1 or TRBD2 (5 bases each). This CDR3 has 13 residues. V dropped 8 bases and J dropped 2 bases, with 11 bases sitting between them. Germline CDR1 reads ENHRY; CDR2 reads SYGVKD. CDR3 DNA: TGTGCCATCCGAGGGGCGGCCACAGATACGCAGTATTTT. Translation gives CAIRGAATDTQYF.

The rearrangement joins TRBV28 to TRBJ1-2; maybe TRBD1 (6 bases). The CDR3 loop spans 14 amino acids. Germline V gene sequence: CDR1 MDHEN, CDR2 SYDVKM. The V end was cut by 8 bases, the J end by 1 base, with 14 bases between. This chain's CDR3 is CASLKGGYNYGYTF. The CDR3, as DNA: TGTGCCAGCCTGAAGGGGGGCTATAACTATGGCTACACCTTC.

There are a few counts of this clone. The chain combines TRBV6-5 with TRBJ2-7; 8 bases are a match to TRBD2. The germline V gene encodes CDR1 MNHEY and CDR2 SVGAGI. CDR3 length: 16 amino acids. V lost 0 bases to trimming and J lost 4 bases; unmatched junction nucleotides: 8. The CDR3 sequence is CASSYSNPGGPYEQYF. The CDR3 bases are TGTGCCAGCAGTTACTCGAATCCGGGAGGGCCTTACGAGCAGTACTTC.

The V gene is TRBV12-5, the J gene TRBJ1-2; D is possibly TRBD1 (5 bases). The V gene lost 4 bases and the J gene lost 5 bases, with 14 bases spanning the gap. There are 14 residues in the CDR3. Per germline, CDR1 LGHNT and CDR2 FRNRAP. The CDR3 DNA sequence: TGTGCTAGTGGTTCCTATGGGACGTCTTATGGCTACACCTTC. Translation: CASGSYGTSYGYTF. The whole variable domain, filled in from reference TRBV12-5 and TRBJ1-2, reads DARVTQTPRHKVTEMGQEVTMRCQPILGHNTVFWYRQTMMQGLELLAYFRNRAPLDDSGMPKDRFSAEMPDATLATLKIQPSEPRDSAVYFCASGSYGTSYGYTFGSGTRLTVV.

The chain has TRBV6-6 and TRBJ2-7; D is unresolved. The germline V gene encodes CDR1 MNHNY and CDR2 SVGAGI (reference sequence). The germline V and J ends were trimmed by 6 bases and 1 base, with 16 bases remaining between them. The CDR3 consists of 15 residues. For the CDR3, the DNA is TGTGCCAGCAGCCACTGGGCAGTTAGATCCTACGAGCAGTACTTC. It is translated as CASSHWAVRSYEQYF.

This clone turned up a few times. J is TRBJ1-2 and V is TRBV6-5; D possibly corresponds to TRBD1 (6 bases). Trimming removed 5 bases from V and 8 bases from J, with 15 bases in between. Germline CDR1 MNHEY, CDR2 SVGAGI. CDR3 length equals 13 residues. The CDR3 DNA is TGTGCCAGCAGTATAGAAGGGGGGCGAGGCTACACCTTC. This translates into CASSIEGGRGYTF.

This chain uses TRBV11-1 with TRBJ2-1; D not resolved. CDR3 length: 13 residues. Trimming cost V 0 bases and J 3 bases, with 3 bases left between them. Germline loops: CDR1 SGHAT, CDR2 FQDESV (reference sequence). The CDR3 DNA is TGTGCCAGCAGCTTAGCGAGCTACAATGAGCAGTTCTTC. It translates to CASSLASYNEQFF.

V is TRBV4-3 and J is TRBJ1-1; no definite D call. The V gene's germline CDR1 is LGHNA and CDR2 YSLEER. This CDR3 region has 13 residues. Trimming removed 4 bases at V and 4 bases at J, with 10 bases between. Written as DNA, the CDR3 is TGCGCCAGCAGCCTAACTCGGAGCACTGAAGCTTTCTTT. Its protein is CASSLTRSTEAFF.

The chain links TRBV5-1 to TRBJ2-7, with 9 bases aligning to TRBD1. V gave up 10 bases and J gave up 6 bases; unmatched junction bases: 14. The CDR3 totals 14 residues. In germline, CDR1 is SGHRS, CDR2 YFSETQ. CDR3 coding DNA: TGCGCCGTCGGGACAGGGTCAGACCTTGGCGAGCAGTACTTC. It specifies CAVGTGSDLGEQYF.

The V call is TRBV27, the J call TRBJ2-2, with 7 positions matching TRBD2. Trimming at V came to 6 bases and at J to 6 bases, leaving 7 bases not matched to a gene. Germline values: CDR1 MNHEY, CDR2 SMNVEV (reference sequence). This CDR3 is 14 amino acids long. In DNA, the CDR3 is TGTGCCAGCAGGCTTCAAGCGGGACCCGGGGAGCTGTTTTTT. Amino acid sequence: CASRLQAGPGELFF.

The gene calls are TRBV2 and TRBJ1-5, with D perhaps matching TRBD1 (6 bases). Germline lookup yields CDR1 SNHLY and CDR2 FYNNEI. CDR3 size: 11 residues. Trimming shortened V by 6 bases and J by 10 bases, and 10 bases separated the two germline ends. CDR3 DNA: TGTGCCAGCAGAAACAGGGCTCCCCAGCATTTT. It specifies CASRNRAPQHF.

The J gene is TRBJ1-1, the V gene TRBV18; D gene ambiguous. Germline assignment: CDR1 KGHSH and CDR2 LQKENI. The CDR3 consists of 16 residues. Trimming removed 3 bases at V and 1 base at J, with 15 bases between. CDR3 nucleotides: TGTGCCAGCTCACCGCTTATATCCAGCTCGAACACTGAAGCTTTCTTT. As protein: CASSPLISSSNTEAFF.

J is TRBJ2-5 and V is TRBV7-8, with 9 bases fitting TRBD1. The CDR3 loop spans 14 amino acids. Trimming removed 1 base from V and 5 bases from J; junction bases left unmatched: 2. The germline gives CDR1 SGHVS, CDR2 FQNEAQ. CDR3 loop: CASSLVGTGETQYF. CDR3 DNA: TGTGCCAGCAGCTTAGTTGGGACAGGGGAGACCCAGTACTTC.